These T cell receptor beta chains were read from a single sample in a study of T cell changes during pregnancy in multiple sclerosis. The table came from immunoSEQ multiplex PCR; TCRdb's copy has only in-frame clones and leaves some out. The table lists about 79,000 clones, 75% to 95% of them singletons. This material consisted of CD4+ T cells from peripheral blood mononuclear cells, taken in the second trimester of pregnancy. The origin of the receptors is a female donor with multiple sclerosis, enrolled in a pregnancy study. Each CDR3 is given with its conserved first and last residue. The order of the fields is J gene, V gene, D gene, clone size, CDR3 protein, CDR3 DNA. A D gene is named only where the DNA matches it firmly. Expanded clones are given a class, and other clones once, few, many or no size at all.

J gene: TRBJ1-6
V gene: TRBV19
D gene: -
clone size: -
CDR3 protein: CASNPRDGSPLHF
CDR3 DNA: TGTGCCAGTAACCCCAGGGATGGTTCACCCCTCCACTTT

J gene: TRBJ2-7
V gene: TRBV18
D gene: TRBD2
clone size: -
CDR3 protein: CASSPTTSGGIYEQYF
CDR3 DNA: TGTGCCAGCTCTCCAACGACTAGCGGGGGGATCTACGAGCAGTACTTC

J gene: TRBJ2-1
V gene: TRBV7-2
D gene: -
clone size: -
CDR3 protein: CASSRTGSSYNEQFF
CDR3 DNA: TGTGCCAGCAGCCGAACGGGGTCCTCCTACAATGAGCAGTTCTTC

J gene: TRBJ2-5
V gene: TRBV4-1
D gene: -
clone size: -
CDR3 protein: CASSQGGPQETQYF
CDR3 DNA: TGCGCCAGCAGCCAAGGGGGGCCCCAAGAGACCCAGTACTTC

J gene: TRBJ1-1
V gene: TRBV9
D gene: -
clone size: few
CDR3 protein: CASSAQGRGEAFF
CDR3 DNA: TGTGCCAGCAGCGCCCAAGGCCGGGGTGAAGCTTTCTTT

J gene: TRBJ2-7
V gene: TRBV7-9
D gene: TRBD2
clone size: -
CDR3 protein: CASSSKGRLADSYEQYF
CDR3 DNA: TGTGCCAGCAGCTCCAAGGGGCGACTAGCCGACTCCTACGAGCAGTACTTC

J gene: TRBJ2-5
V gene: TRBV19
D gene: TRBD2
clone size: -
CDR3 protein: CASSIGGLAQETQYF
CDR3 DNA: TGTGCCAGTAGTATAGGGGGACTAGCGCAAGAGACCCAGTACTTC

J gene: TRBJ1-2
V gene: TRBV18
D gene: -
clone size: few
CDR3 protein: CASSPRDGGNYGYTF
CDR3 DNA: TGTGCCAGCTCACCACGGGACGGAGGGAACTATGGCTACACCTTC

J gene: TRBJ2-7
V gene: TRBV13
D gene: -
clone size: -
CDR3 protein: CASSLTTGTRASYEQYF
CDR3 DNA: TGTGCCAGCAGCTTAACGACGGGAACTAGAGCATCCTACGAGCAGTACTTC

J gene: TRBJ1-1
V gene: TRBV11-3
D gene: -
clone size: -
CDR3 protein: CASSGRDRTQPTEAFF
CDR3 DNA: TGTGCCAGCAGCGGGAGGGACCGCACCCAGCCCACTGAAGCTTTCTTT

J gene: TRBJ2-1
V gene: TRBV29-1
D gene: -
clone size: -
CDR3 protein: CSVDIGAGEQFF
CDR3 DNA: TGCAGCGTTGATATTGGGGCAGGGGAGCAGTTCTTC

J gene: TRBJ1-6
V gene: TRBV4-1
D gene: TRBD1
clone size: -
CDR3 protein: CASSQSGPGTGYSPLHF
CDR3 DNA: TGCGCCAGCAGCCAATCTGGGCCCGGGACAGGCTATTCACCCCTCCACTTT

J gene: TRBJ1-5
V gene: TRBV19
D gene: TRBD1
clone size: -
CDR3 protein: CASSTTGGGDQPQHF
CDR3 DNA: TGTGCCAGTAGTACGACAGGGGGCGGGGATCAGCCCCAGCATTTT

J gene: TRBJ2-2
V gene: TRBV14
D gene: TRBD1
clone size: once
CDR3 protein: CASSQDLGQGTGELFF
CDR3 DNA: TGTGCCAGCAGCCAAGATCTGGGACAGGGAACCGGGGAGCTGTTTTTT

J gene: TRBJ1-2
V gene: TRBV28
D gene: -
clone size: -
CDR3 protein: CASSLVGPGLYGYTF
CDR3 DNA: TGTGCCAGCAGTCTCGTCGGTCCAGGCCTCTATGGCTACACCTTC

J gene: TRBJ2-4
V gene: TRBV6-1
D gene: TRBD2
clone size: -
CDR3 protein: CATASGSVDIQYF
CDR3 DNA: TGTGCCACTGCTAGCGGGAGCGTAGACATTCAGTACTTC

J gene: TRBJ1-6
V gene: TRBV7-2
D gene: TRBD1
clone size: -
CDR3 protein: CASRTGGNSYNSPLHF
CDR3 DNA: TGTGCCAGCAGGACAGGGGGCAACTCCTATAATTCACCCCTCCACTTT

J gene: TRBJ1-1
V gene: TRBV5-4
D gene: TRBD1
clone size: -
CDR3 protein: CASSDGTGPWNTEAFF
CDR3 DNA: TGTGCCAGCAGCGACGGGACAGGGCCATGGAACACTGAAGCTTTCTTT

J gene: TRBJ2-1
V gene: TRBV9
D gene: TRBD2
clone size: -
CDR3 protein: CASSGKISRPLAGGSNEQFF
CDR3 DNA: TGTGCCAGCAGCGGGAAAATCAGCCGCCCACTAGCGGGAGGTAGCAATGAGCAGTTCTTC

J gene: TRBJ1-1
V gene: TRBV2
D gene: TRBD1
clone size: -
CDR3 protein: CASRSDRAVNTEAFF
CDR3 DNA: TGTGCCAGCAGGTCGGACAGGGCGGTGAACACTGAAGCTTTCTTT

J gene: TRBJ2-7
V gene: TRBV18
D gene: -
clone size: -
CDR3 protein: CASSPRFDSYEQYF
CDR3 DNA: TGTGCCAGCTCACCAAGATTTGACAGCTACGAGCAGTACTTC

J gene: TRBJ2-5
V gene: TRBV5-5
D gene: TRBD1
clone size: -
CDR3 protein: CASSFWDRRQETQYF
CDR3 DNA: TGTGCCAGCAGCTTTTGGGACAGAAGACAAGAGACCCAGTACTTC

J gene: TRBJ2-5
V gene: TRBV21-1
D gene: -
clone size: -
CDR3 protein: CASSTGQQETQYF
CDR3 DNA: TGTGCCAGCAGCACGGGACAGCAAGAGACCCAGTACTTC

J gene: TRBJ2-6
V gene: TRBV7-9
D gene: -
clone size: -
CDR3 protein: CASSLKGQGLSSGANVLTF
CDR3 DNA: TGTGCCAGCAGCTTAAAGGGTCAGGGTCTAAGCTCTGGGGCCAACGTCCTGACTTTC

J gene: TRBJ2-5
V gene: TRBV6-5
D gene: -
clone size: -
CDR3 protein: CASSRSRQETQYF
CDR3 DNA: TGTGCCAGCAGTAGATCGAGGCAAGAGACCCAGTACTTC

J gene: TRBJ2-1
V gene: TRBV7-2
D gene: TRBD2
clone size: once
CDR3 protein: CASSLDPSGGALRHNEQFF
CDR3 DNA: TGTGCCAGCAGCTTAGATCCTAGCGGGGGGGCGCTTCGGCACAATGAGCAGTTCTTC

J gene: TRBJ1-6
V gene: TRBV11-3
D gene: TRBD1
clone size: once
CDR3 protein: CASSLAFGPGQGINSPLHF
CDR3 DNA: TGTGCCAGCAGCTTAGCTTTCGGACCGGGACAGGGAATTAATTCACCCCTCCACTTT

J gene: TRBJ2-5
V gene: TRBV2
D gene: -
clone size: once
CDR3 protein: CASSSLGQGSVETQYF
CDR3 DNA: TGTGCCAGCAGTTCTTTGGGGCAGGGGAGTGTGGAGACCCAGTACTTC

J gene: TRBJ2-1
V gene: TRBV27
D gene: TRBD2
clone size: -
CDR3 protein: CASSLSGRVIMTEQFF
CDR3 DNA: TGTGCCAGCAGTTTAAGCGGGAGGGTAATAATGACTGAGCAGTTCTTC

J gene: TRBJ1-6
V gene: TRBV11-3
D gene: TRBD1
clone size: -
CDR3 protein: CASSPGTGDSPLHF
CDR3 DNA: TGTGCCAGCAGCCCCGGGACAGGAGATTCACCCCTCCACTTT

J gene: TRBJ2-3
V gene: TRBV30
D gene: TRBD2
clone size: -
CDR3 protein: CAWSVLTSADTQYF
CDR3 DNA: TGTGCCTGGAGTGTCTTGACTAGCGCTGATACGCAGTATTTT

J gene: TRBJ2-7
V gene: TRBV28
D gene: -
clone size: once
CDR3 protein: CASSPAYEQYF
CDR3 DNA: TGTGCCAGCAGTCCCGCCTACGAGCAGTACTTC

J gene: TRBJ1-4
V gene: TRBV2
D gene: -
clone size: -
CDR3 protein: CASSYRESTNEKLFF
CDR3 DNA: TGTGCCAGCAGCTACAGGGAGTCAACTAATGAAAAACTGTTTTTT

J gene: TRBJ1-2
V gene: TRBV11-2
D gene: -
clone size: -
CDR3 protein: CASSLDLTSGGYTF
CDR3 DNA: TGTGCCAGCAGCTTAGATCTTACTTCTGGTGGCTACACCTTC

J gene: TRBJ1-2
V gene: TRBV19
D gene: -
clone size: -
CDR3 protein: CASSMAGRPVYGYTF
CDR3 DNA: TGTGCCAGTAGTATGGCCGGCAGGCCCGTCTATGGCTACACCTTC

J gene: TRBJ2-3
V gene: TRBV2
D gene: -
clone size: -
CDR3 protein: CASSLLEATQYF
CDR3 DNA: TGTGCCAGCAGCCTCCTAGAGGCTACGCAGTATTTT

J gene: TRBJ2-2
V gene: TRBV11-2
D gene: -
clone size: -
CDR3 protein: CASSLRSPQVNTGELFF
CDR3 DNA: TGTGCCAGCAGCCTTAGAAGTCCCCAGGTCAACACCGGGGAGCTGTTTTTT

J gene: TRBJ2-5
V gene: TRBV11-3
D gene: TRBD2
clone size: -
CDR3 protein: CASSLHGLAGGPETQYF
CDR3 DNA: TGTGCCAGCAGCCTCCACGGACTAGCGGGGGGGCCCGAGACCCAGTACTTC

J gene: TRBJ1-2
V gene: TRBV19
D gene: -
clone size: few
CDR3 protein: CASSRTEGYTF
CDR3 DNA: TGTGCCAGTAGTAGGACAGAAGGCTACACCTTC

J gene: TRBJ1-6
V gene: TRBV7-9
D gene: -
clone size: once
CDR3 protein: CASSLDPAGSSYNSPLHF
CDR3 DNA: TGTGCCAGCAGCTTAGATCCCGCGGGGAGCTCCTATAATTCACCCCTCCACTTT

J gene: TRBJ2-1
V gene: TRBV7-9
D gene: TRBD2
clone size: -
CDR3 protein: CASSLASGRVDEQFF
CDR3 DNA: TGTGCCAGCAGCTTAGCCAGCGGGAGAGTGGATGAGCAGTTCTTC

J gene: TRBJ2-2
V gene: TRBV21-1
D gene: -
clone size: once
CDR3 protein: CASSKTEGAKKRGTGELFF
CDR3 DNA: TGTGCCAGCAGCAAAACTGAGGGGGCCAAAAAACGGGGCACCGGGGAGCTGTTTTTT

J gene: TRBJ2-3
V gene: TRBV10-3
D gene: -
clone size: once
CDR3 protein: CAISDTSPDTQYF
CDR3 DNA: TGTGCCATCAGTGACACTAGCCCAGATACGCAGTATTTT

J gene: TRBJ2-3
V gene: TRBV2
D gene: TRBD1
clone size: -
CDR3 protein: CASSAQGVDTQYF
CDR3 DNA: TGTGCCAGCAGCGCACAGGGGGTTGATACGCAGTATTTT

J gene: TRBJ1-2
V gene: TRBV30
D gene: TRBD1
clone size: -
CDR3 protein: CAWSAEGQFTPYGYTF
CDR3 DNA: TGTGCCTGGAGTGCTGAGGGACAGTTCACGCCCTATGGCTACACCTTC

J gene: TRBJ2-1
V gene: TRBV20-1
D gene: -
clone size: -
CDR3 protein: CSARVSNEQFF
CDR3 DNA: TGCAGTGCTAGAGTTAGCAATGAGCAGTTCTTC

J gene: TRBJ1-1
V gene: TRBV2
D gene: -
clone size: -
CDR3 protein: CASILTGETEAFF
CDR3 DNA: TGTGCCAGCATTCTGACAGGCGAGACTGAAGCTTTCTTT

J gene: TRBJ1-1
V gene: TRBV6-5
D gene: -
clone size: few
CDR3 protein: CASRPQAFYTEAFF
CDR3 DNA: TGTGCCAGCAGACCACAGGCCTTCTACACTGAAGCTTTCTTT

J gene: TRBJ2-1
V gene: TRBV5-1
D gene: TRBD2
clone size: -
CDR3 protein: CASSSRKKITSGGALGNEQFF
CDR3 DNA: TGCGCCAGCAGCTCCCGTAAAAAGATAACTAGCGGGGGGGCCCTCGGCAATGAGCAGTTCTTC

J gene: TRBJ1-2
V gene: TRBV18
D gene: TRBD1
clone size: few
CDR3 protein: CASSPGQGHYGYTF
CDR3 DNA: TGTGCCAGCTCACCTGGACAGGGGCACTATGGCTACACCTTC

J gene: TRBJ2-5
V gene: TRBV30
D gene: TRBD1
clone size: -
CDR3 protein: CAWSGDREETQYF
CDR3 DNA: TGTGCCTGGAGTGGGGACAGGGAAGAGACCCAGTACTTC

J gene: TRBJ2-4
V gene: TRBV5-6
D gene: -
clone size: once
CDR3 protein: CASSLGPTTGDIQYF
CDR3 DNA: TGTGCCAGCAGCTTGGGGCCTACCACGGGAGACATTCAGTACTTC

J gene: TRBJ2-2
V gene: TRBV28
D gene: TRBD1
clone size: -
CDR3 protein: CASSDRTGDGELFF
CDR3 DNA: TGTGCCAGCAGCGATCGGACAGGGGACGGGGAGCTGTTTTTT

J gene: TRBJ1-4
V gene: TRBV4-3
D gene: -
clone size: -
CDR3 protein: CASSQGLDSRREKLFF
CDR3 DNA: TGCGCCAGCAGCCAAGGTTTGGACAGTAGACGGGAAAAACTGTTTTTT

J gene: TRBJ1-2
V gene: TRBV2
D gene: -
clone size: -
CDR3 protein: CASTIGGRPYGYTF
CDR3 DNA: TGTGCCAGCACGATAGGCGGGAGACCCTATGGCTACACCTTC